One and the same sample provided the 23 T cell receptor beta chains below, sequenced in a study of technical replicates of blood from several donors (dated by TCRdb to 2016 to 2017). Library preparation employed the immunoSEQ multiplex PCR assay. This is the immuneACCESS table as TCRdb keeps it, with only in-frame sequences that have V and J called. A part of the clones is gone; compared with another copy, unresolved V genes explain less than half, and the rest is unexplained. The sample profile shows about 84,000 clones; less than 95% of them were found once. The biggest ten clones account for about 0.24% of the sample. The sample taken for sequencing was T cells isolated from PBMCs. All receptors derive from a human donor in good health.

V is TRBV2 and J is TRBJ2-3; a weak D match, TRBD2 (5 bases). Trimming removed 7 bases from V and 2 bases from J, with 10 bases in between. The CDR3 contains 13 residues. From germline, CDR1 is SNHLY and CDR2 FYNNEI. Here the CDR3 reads CASITGNTDTQYF. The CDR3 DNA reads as TGTGCCAGCATAACGGGGAACACAGATACGCAGTATTTT.

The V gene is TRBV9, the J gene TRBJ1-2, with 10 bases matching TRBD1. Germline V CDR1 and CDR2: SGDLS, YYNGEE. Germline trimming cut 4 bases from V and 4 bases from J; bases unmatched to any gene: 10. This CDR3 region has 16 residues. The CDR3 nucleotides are TGTGCCAGCAGCCCTCAGACAGGGGGCATTACCTATGGCTACACCTTC. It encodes CASSPQTGGITYGYTF.

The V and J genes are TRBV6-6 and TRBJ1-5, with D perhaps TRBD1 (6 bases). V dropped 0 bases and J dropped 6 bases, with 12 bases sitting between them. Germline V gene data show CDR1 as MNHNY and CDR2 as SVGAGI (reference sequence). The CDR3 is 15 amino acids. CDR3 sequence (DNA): TGTGCCAGCAGTTACTCCCCAGGGGCTATTCAGCCCCAGCATTTT. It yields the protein CASSYSPGAIQPQHF.

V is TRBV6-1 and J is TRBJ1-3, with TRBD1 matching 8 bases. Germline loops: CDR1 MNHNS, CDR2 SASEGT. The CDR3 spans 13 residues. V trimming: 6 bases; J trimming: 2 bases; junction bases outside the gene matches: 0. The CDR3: CASRQGAGNTIYF. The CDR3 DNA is TGTGCCAGCAGACAGGGGGCTGGAAACACCATATATTTT.

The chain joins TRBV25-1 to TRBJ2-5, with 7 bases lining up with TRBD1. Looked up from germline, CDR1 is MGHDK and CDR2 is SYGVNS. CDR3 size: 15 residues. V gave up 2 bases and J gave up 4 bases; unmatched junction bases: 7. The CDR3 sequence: CASSEKGALVETQYF. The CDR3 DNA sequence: TGTGCCAGCAGTGAAAAGGGGGCGTTAGTAGAGACCCAGTACTTC.

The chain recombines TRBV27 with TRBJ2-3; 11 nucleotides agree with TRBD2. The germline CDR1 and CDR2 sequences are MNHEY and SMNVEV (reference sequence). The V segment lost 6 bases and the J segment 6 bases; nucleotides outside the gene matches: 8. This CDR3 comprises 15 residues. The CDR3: CASSYLAGGDDTQYF. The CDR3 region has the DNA TGTGCCAGCAGCTACCTAGCGGGAGGTGATGATACGCAGTATTTT.

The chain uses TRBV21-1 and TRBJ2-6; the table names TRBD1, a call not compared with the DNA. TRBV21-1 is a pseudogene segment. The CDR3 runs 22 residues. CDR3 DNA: TGTGCCAGCAGCAAAGATCTGTTTCACGAGGGACAGGGCAGCTCTGGGGCCAACGTCCTGACTTTC. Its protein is CASSKDLFHEGQGSSGANVLTF.

In nucleotides, the CDR3 is TGCGCCAGCAGCGGGACAGGGGTCGCCAGAGCTTTCTTT. It translates to CASSGTGVARAFF. The chain employs TRBV5-1 and TRBJ1-1, with 10 positions matching TRBD1. The germline CDR1 and CDR2 sequences are SGHRS and YFSETQ. The CDR3 has 13 amino acids. V shed 4 bases, J shed 10 bases, and the junction held 7 bases outside the gene matches.

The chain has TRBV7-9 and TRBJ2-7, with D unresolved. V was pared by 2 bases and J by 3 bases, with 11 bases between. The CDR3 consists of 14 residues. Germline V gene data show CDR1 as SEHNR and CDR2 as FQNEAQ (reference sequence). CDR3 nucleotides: TGTGCCAGCAGCTTAATCTCTGGCAGCTACGAGCAGTACTTC. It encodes CASSLISGSYEQYF.

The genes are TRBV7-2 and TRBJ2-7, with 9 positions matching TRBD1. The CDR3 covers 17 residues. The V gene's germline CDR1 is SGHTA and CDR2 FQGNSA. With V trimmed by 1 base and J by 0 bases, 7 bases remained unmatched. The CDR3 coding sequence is TGTGCCAGCAGCTTAGGGGTAGAGACAGGGGGCTCCTACGAGCAGTACTTC. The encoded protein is CASSLGVETGGSYEQYF. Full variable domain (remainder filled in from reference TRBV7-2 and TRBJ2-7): GAGVSQSPSNKVTEKGKDVELRCDPISGHTALYWYRQSLGQGLEFLIYFQGNSAPDKSGLPSDRFSAERTGGSVSTLTIQRTQQEDSAVYLCASSLGVETGGSYEQYFGPGTRLTVT.

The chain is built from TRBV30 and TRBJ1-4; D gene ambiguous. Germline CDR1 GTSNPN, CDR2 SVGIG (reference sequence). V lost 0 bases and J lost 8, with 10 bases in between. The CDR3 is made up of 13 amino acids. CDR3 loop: CAWSVAEGEKLFF. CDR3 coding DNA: TGTGCCTGGAGTGTTGCGGAGGGCGAAAAACTGTTTTTT.

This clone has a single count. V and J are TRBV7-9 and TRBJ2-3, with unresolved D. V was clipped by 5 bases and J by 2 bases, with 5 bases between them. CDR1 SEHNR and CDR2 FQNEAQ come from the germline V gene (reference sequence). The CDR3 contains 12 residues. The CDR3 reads CASSLYTDTQYF. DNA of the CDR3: TGTGCCAGCAGCCTCTACACAGATACGCAGTATTTT.

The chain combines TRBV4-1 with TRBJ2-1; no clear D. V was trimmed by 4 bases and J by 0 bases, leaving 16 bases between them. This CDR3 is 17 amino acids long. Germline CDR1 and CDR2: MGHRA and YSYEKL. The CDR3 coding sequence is TGCGCCAGCAGCCCCCACCCGGCACAGAGCTCCTACAATGAGCAGTTCTTC. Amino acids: CASSPHPAQSSYNEQFF.

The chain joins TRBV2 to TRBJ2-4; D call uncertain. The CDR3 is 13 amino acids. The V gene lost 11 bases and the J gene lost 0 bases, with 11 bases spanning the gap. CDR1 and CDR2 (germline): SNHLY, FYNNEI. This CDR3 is CAVSNLAKNIQYF. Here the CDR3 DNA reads TGTGCCGTTAGCAACCTAGCCAAAAACATTCAGTACTTC. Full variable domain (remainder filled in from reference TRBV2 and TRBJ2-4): EPEVTQTPSHQVTQMGQEVILRCVPISNHLYFYWYRQILGQKVEFLVSFYNNEISEKSEIFDDQFSVERPDGSNFTLKIRSTKLEDSAMYFCAVSNLAKNIQYFGAGTRLSVL.

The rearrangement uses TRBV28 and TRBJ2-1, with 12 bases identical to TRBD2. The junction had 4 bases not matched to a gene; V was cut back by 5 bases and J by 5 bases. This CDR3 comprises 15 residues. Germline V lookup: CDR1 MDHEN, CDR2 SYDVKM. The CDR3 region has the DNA TGTGCCAGCAGTCGAAGACTAGCGGGAGACAATGAGCAGTTCTTC. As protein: CASSRRLAGDNEQFF.

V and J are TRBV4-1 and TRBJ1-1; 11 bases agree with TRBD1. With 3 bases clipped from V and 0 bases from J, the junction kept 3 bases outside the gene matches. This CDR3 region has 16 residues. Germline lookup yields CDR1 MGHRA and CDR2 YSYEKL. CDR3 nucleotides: TGCGCCAGCAGCCAGGACAGGGGGCTAATGAACACTGAAGCTTTCTTT. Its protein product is CASSQDRGLMNTEAFF.

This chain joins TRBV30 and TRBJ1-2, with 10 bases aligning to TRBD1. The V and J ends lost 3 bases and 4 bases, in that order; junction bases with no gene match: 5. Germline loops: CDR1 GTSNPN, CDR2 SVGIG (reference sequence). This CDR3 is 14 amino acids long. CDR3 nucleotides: TGTGCCTGGAGGAGACAGGGGGCCGGCTATGGCTACACCTTC. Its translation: CAWRRQGAGYGYTF.

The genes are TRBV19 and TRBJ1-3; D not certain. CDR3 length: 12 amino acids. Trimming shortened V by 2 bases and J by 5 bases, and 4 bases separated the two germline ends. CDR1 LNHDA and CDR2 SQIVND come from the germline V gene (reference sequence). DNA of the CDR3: TGTGCCAGTAGTATAAATAGAAACACCATATATTTT. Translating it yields CASSINRNTIYF.

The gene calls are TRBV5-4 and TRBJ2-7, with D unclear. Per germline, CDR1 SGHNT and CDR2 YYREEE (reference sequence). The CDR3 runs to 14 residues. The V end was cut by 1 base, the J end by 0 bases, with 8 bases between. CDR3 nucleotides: TGTGCCAGCAGCTTGTTGGGCAGCTCCTACGAGCAGTACTTC. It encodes CASSLLGSSYEQYF.

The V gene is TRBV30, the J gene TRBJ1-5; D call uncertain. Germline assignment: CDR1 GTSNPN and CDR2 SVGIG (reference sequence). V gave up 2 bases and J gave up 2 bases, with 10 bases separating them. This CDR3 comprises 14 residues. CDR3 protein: CAWSRGSGNQPQHF. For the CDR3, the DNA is TGTGCCTGGAGTAGAGGGTCTGGCAATCAGCCCCAGCATTTT.

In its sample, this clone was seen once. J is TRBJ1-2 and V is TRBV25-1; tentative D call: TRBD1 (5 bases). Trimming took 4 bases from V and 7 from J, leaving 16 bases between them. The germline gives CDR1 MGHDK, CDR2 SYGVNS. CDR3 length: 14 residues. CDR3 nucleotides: TGTGCCAGCAGTGGCGGGACCGGGGTTTTTGGCTACACCTTC. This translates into CASSGGTGVFGYTF.

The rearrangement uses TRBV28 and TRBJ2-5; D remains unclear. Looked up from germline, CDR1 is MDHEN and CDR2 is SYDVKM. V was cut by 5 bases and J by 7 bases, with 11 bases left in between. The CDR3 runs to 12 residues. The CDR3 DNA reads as TGTGCCAGCAGTCTACGAGCTGGGACCCAGTACTTC. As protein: CASSLRAGTQYF.

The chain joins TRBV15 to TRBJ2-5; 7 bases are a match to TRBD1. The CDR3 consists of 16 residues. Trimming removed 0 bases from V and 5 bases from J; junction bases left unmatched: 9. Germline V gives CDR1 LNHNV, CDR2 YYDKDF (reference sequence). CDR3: CATSRDETTGRETQYF. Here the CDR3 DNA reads TGTGCCACCAGCAGAGATGAAACGACAGGGCGGGAGACCCAGTACTTC.